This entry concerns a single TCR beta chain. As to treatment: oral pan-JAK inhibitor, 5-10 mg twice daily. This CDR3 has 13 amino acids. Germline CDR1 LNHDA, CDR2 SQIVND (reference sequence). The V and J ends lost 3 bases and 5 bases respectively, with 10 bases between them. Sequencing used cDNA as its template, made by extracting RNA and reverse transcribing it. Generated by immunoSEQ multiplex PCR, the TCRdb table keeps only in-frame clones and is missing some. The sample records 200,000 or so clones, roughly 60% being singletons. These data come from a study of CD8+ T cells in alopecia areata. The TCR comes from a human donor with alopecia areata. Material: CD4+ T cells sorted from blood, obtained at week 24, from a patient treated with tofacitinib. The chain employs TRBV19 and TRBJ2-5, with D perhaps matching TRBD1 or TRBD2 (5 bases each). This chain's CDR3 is CASSIGDRETQYF. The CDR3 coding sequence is TGTGCCAGTAGTATCGGGGACCGGGAGACCCAGTACTTC.